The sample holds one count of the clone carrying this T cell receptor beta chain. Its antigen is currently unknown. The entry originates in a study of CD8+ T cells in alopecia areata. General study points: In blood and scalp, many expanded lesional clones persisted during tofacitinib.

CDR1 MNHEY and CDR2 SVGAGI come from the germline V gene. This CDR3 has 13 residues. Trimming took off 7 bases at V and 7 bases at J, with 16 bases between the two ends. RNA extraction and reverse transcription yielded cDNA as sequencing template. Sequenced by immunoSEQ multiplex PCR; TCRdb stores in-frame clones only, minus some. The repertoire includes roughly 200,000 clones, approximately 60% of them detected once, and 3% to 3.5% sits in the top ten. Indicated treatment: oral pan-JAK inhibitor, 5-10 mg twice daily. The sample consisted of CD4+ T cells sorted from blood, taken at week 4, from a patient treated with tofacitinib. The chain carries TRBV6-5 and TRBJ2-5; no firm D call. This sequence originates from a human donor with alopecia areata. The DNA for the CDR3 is TGTGCCAGCATTACCGGCCCAAGAGGGACCCAGTACTTC. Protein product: CASITGPRGTQYF.